Listed here are 14 T cell receptor beta chains from one sample, sequenced in a study of breast tumors, draining lymph nodes, adjacent tissues. MiXCR, applied by TCRdb to the multiplex PCR reads, yields one record per CDR3 protein. The top ten hold roughly 2% of the sample, which has fewer than 150,000 distinct CDR3 sequences, around 20% seen once. Samples came from axillary lymph nodes draining the breast cancer. The sample taken for sequencing was axillary lymph node tissue. These receptors were obtained from a female donor with breast cancer. Some clones in this sample may be carry-over from other donors' samples.

Note on this clonotype: A much larger clone sits a single nucleotide away, making a read error possible. The gene calls are TRBV6-1 and TRBJ1-4; D is unresolved. CDR1 and CDR2 (germline): MNHNS, SASEGT. This CDR3 spans 12 amino acids. CDR3 protein: CASRRLNEKPFF. The CDR3 DNA reads TGTGCCAGCCGACGCCTTAATGAAAAACCGTTTTTT.

This clonotype was seen a handful of times. The J gene is TRBJ2-3, the V gene TRBV28, with D perhaps TRBD1 or TRBD2 (5 bases each). V lost 7 bases and J 3 bases, leaving 20 bases between the germline ends. Germline V gene lookup returns CDR1 MDHEN and CDR2 SYDVKM. CDR3 size: 16 residues. The CDR3 sequence: CASTGTQDLPTDTQYF. In DNA, the CDR3 is TGTGCCAGCACCGGGACCCAGGACCTGCCGACAGATACGCAGTATTTT.

This clonotype was seen ten or more times. The rearrangement links TRBV18 to TRBJ2-7; D perhaps matches TRBD1 (6 bases). The CDR3 contains 13 residues. V was trimmed by 4 bases and J by 0 bases, leaving 7 bases between them. Germline V CDR1 and CDR2: KGHSH, LQKENI. The chain's CDR3 is CASSQGHSYEQYF. DNA of the CDR3: TGTGCCAGCTCACAGGGACACTCCTACGAGCAGTACTTC.

This clonotype was seen at least ten times. The chain links TRBV24-1 to TRBJ2-5; D may be TRBD2 (5 bases). The CDR3 covers 17 residues. CDR1 and CDR2 from the germline V gene are KGHDR and SFDVKD. Trimming shortened V by 2 bases and J by 5 bases, and 20 bases separated the two germline ends. CDR3 in DNA: TGTGCCACCAGTGATTCGTCCCACCCTTTCACGGGGGAGACCCAGTACTTC. Its protein is CATSDSSHPFTGETQYF.

This clonotype was detected many times. Here the CDR3 DNA reads TGTGCCAGCAGTTCGCAAGGCTCTGATTCACCCCTCCACTTT. It yields the protein CASSSQGSDSPLHF. V is TRBV27 and J is TRBJ1-6; D ambiguous. V lost 4 bases and J 8 bases, leaving 12 bases between the germline ends. CDR1 and CDR2 (germline): MNHEY, SMNVEV (reference sequence). The CDR3 runs 14 residues.

The sample holds many counts of this clonotype. V and J are TRBV6-1 and TRBJ2-3; TRBD2 aligns across 14 bases. Germline CDR1 MNHNS, CDR2 SASEGT. V shed 5 bases and J 7 bases; nucleotides not matched to a gene: 8. The CDR3 extends over 16 amino acids. The CDR3 nucleotides are TGTGCCAGCAGTCATGGTGGGACTAGCGGGAGAAATACGCAGTATTTT. Residues: CASSHGGTSGRNTQYF.

In this sample, this clonotype turned up many times. The chain links TRBV7-8 to TRBJ2-7, with 7 positions matching TRBD1. This CDR3 is 15 amino acids long. Germline CDR1 and CDR2: SGHVS and FQNEAQ. The trim removed 3 bases at V and 5 bases at J, leaving 10 bases unmatched. In DNA, the CDR3 is TGTGCCAGCAGCTTCCGACAGGGTGTTTTCAACGAGCAGTACTTC. Its translation: CASSFRQGVFNEQYF.

Comments on this clonotype: This may stem from a read error, because a much larger clone lies one nucleotide away. As the CDR3 is not closed by the conserved phenylalanine or tryptophan, this likely results from a read error. The chain recombines TRBV12-3 or TRBV12-4 with TRBJ1-4; D may be TRBD1 (5 bases). The CDR3 extends over 14 amino acids. The V end was cut by 2 bases, the J end by 8 bases, with 12 bases between. The CDR3 nucleotides read TGTGCCAGCAGTTTAATCGGGGCACAAGAAAAACTGTTTATT. Amino acid sequence: CASSLIGAQEKLFI.

This clonotype has at least ten counts. The J gene is TRBJ2-7, the V gene TRBV20-1; no reliable D call. CDR1 DFQATT and CDR2 SNEGSKA come from the germline V gene (reference sequence). V lost 5 bases and J lost 2, with 16 bases in between. This CDR3 contains 14 residues. The CDR3: CSAVAVVDAYEQYF. Here the CDR3 DNA reads TGCAGTGCTGTCGCCGTGGTAGATGCCTACGAGCAGTACTTC.

This clonotype was recorded a few times. This chain links TRBV3-1 with TRBJ2-5, with 10 bases matching TRBD2. Germline assignment: CDR1 LGHDT and CDR2 YNNKEL (reference sequence). J lost 1 base, V lost 1 base, and 6 bases had no gene match. This CDR3 is built from 17 residues. The CDR3 DNA is TGTGCCAGCAGCCAAGGAGGTCTAGCGGGAGTCCAAGAGACCCAGTACTTC. Its protein is CASSQGGLAGVQETQYF.

Notes on this clonotype: A read error may explain this, as a much larger clone is one base away. This CDR3 is CASSLRGARTDTQYF. The CDR3 DNA is TGTGCCAGCAGCTTGAGGGGAGCCCGCACAGATACGCAGTATTTT. V usage is TRBV7-2 and J usage is TRBJ2-3, with D possibly called TRBD1 or TRBD2 (5 bases each). The CDR3 spans 15 residues. Germline CDR1 and CDR2: SGHTA and FQGNSA. The V end lost 3 bases, the J end lost 1 base, and 11 bases lay between the germline ends.

This clonotype was detected many times. The rearrangement links TRBV11-2 to TRBJ2-1; the match to TRBD2 covers 7 bases. There are 15 residues in the CDR3. Germline V gene data show CDR1 as SGHAT and CDR2 as FQNNGV. V shed 0 bases, J shed 8 bases, and the junction held 7 bases outside the gene matches. The CDR3 reads CASSLDGGSTDEQFF. The CDR3 DNA reads TGTGCCAGCAGCTTAGACGGCGGGAGCACGGATGAGCAGTTCTTC.

This clonotype was found many times. Relative to the germline gene, one junction end is altered; a read error may explain this. The gene calls are TRBV7-9 and TRBJ1-2, with 9 bases identical to TRBD1. Per the germline V gene, CDR1 is SEHNR and CDR2 is FQNEAQ (reference sequence). This CDR3 comprises 13 residues. The CDR3 spells CASSLDRGYGYTF. The DNA of the CDR3 is TGCGCCAGCAGCTTGGACAGGGGCTATGGCTACACCTTC.

This clonotype was seen repeatedly, ten times or more. V usage is TRBV20-1 and J usage is TRBJ1-5; the D is unclear. The CDR3 runs to 13 residues. The germline CDR1 and CDR2 sequences are DFQATT and SNEGSKA (reference sequence). Trimming cost V 3 bases and J 3 bases, with 9 bases left between them. Written as DNA, the CDR3 is TGCAGTGCTAGTTTCCCTAACAATCAGCCCCAGCATTTT. Amino acids: CSASFPNNQPQHF.